What follows is one T cell receptor beta chain and its context. The data were taken from a study of T cell changes during pregnancy in multiple sclerosis. Here immunoSEQ multiplex PCR was the method, and the copy in TCRdb shows in-frame clones only, minus some. The repertoire consists of 65,000 to 90,000 clones, with approximately 91% occurring once and the leading ten covering more than 2%. The sequenced sample was peripheral blood, obtained in the first trimester of pregnancy. The TCR was taken from a female donor with multiple sclerosis, enrolled in a pregnancy study.

The CDR3 nucleotides are TGTGCCAGCAGCCCCCAGAAACACCTCACCTACGAGCAGTACTTC. This translates into CASSPQKHLTYEQYF. V gene TRBV28 combines with J gene TRBJ2-7; D is uncertain. V gave up 6 bases and J gave up 2 bases, with 17 bases separating them. Looked up from germline, CDR1 is MDHEN and CDR2 is SYDVKM. The CDR3 has 15 amino acids.